The 14 T cell receptor beta chains reported below all come from one sample, sequenced in a study of blood T cell repertoires in COVID-19. Sequenced by immunoSEQ multiplex PCR; TCRdb stores in-frame clones only, minus some. The table records under 30,000 clones, 86% of them present only once. Sequencing used peripheral blood. The receptor source for this set is a man aged 50-59 years with active COVID-19.

The chain recombines TRBV9 with TRBJ2-1; a possible D gene is TRBD1 (5 bases). V dropped 0 bases and J dropped 2 bases, with 9 bases sitting between them. CDR3 length equals 15 residues. Germline CDR1 is SGDLS and CDR2 is YYNGEE. The CDR3 region has the DNA TGTGCCAGCAGCGTAGGTGGGGCAGCCTACAATGAGCAGTTCTTC. It translates to CASSVGGAAYNEQFF.

The chain joins TRBV27 to TRBJ2-1; TRBD2 agrees at 8 bases. Germline CDR1 and CDR2: MNHEY and SMNVEV (reference sequence). This CDR3 has 14 amino acids. Trimming at V came to 2 bases and at J to 7 bases, leaving 4 bases not matched to a gene. CDR3 protein: CASSLMPSGNEQFF. The CDR3, as DNA: TGTGCCAGCAGTTTAATGCCTAGCGGGAATGAGCAGTTCTTC.

V and J are TRBV3-1 (or the pseudogene TRBV3-2) and TRBJ2-5; 10 nucleotides match TRBD2. CDR3 length: 16 amino acids. The germline V gene encodes CDR1 LGHDT and CDR2 YNNKEL (reference sequence). V trimming: 1 base; J trimming: 1 base; junction bases outside the gene matches: 3. CDR3 sequence: CASSQGLAGGQETQYF. CDR3 bases: TGTGCCAGCAGCCAAGGGTTAGCGGGGGGCCAAGAGACCCAGTACTTC.

This clone came up a few times. The V and J genes are TRBV7-2 and TRBJ2-7, with D maybe TRBD1 (6 bases). Germline values: CDR1 SGHTA, CDR2 FQGNSA. The CDR3 runs 15 residues. V was clipped by 6 bases and J by 1 base, with 16 bases between them. For the CDR3, the DNA is TGTGCCAGCAGTCCAGGGACATTTAAGTCCTACGAGCAGTACTTC. Protein product: CASSPGTFKSYEQYF.

The chain has TRBV7-2 and TRBJ1-4, with D unclear. Germline V gene data show CDR1 as SGHTA and CDR2 as FQGNSA. This CDR3 has 14 residues. V gave up 3 bases and J gave up 4 bases, with 9 bases separating them. The CDR3 here is CASSFQGSNEKLFF. The CDR3 DNA follows: TGTGCCAGCAGCTTCCAAGGGAGTAATGAAAAACTGTTTTTT.

The rearrangement links TRBV30 to TRBJ1-5, with D unresolved. This CDR3 contains 18 residues. Trimming removed 3 bases at V and 0 bases at J, with 21 bases between. Per the germline V gene, CDR1 is GTSNPN and CDR2 is SVGIG (reference sequence). Here the CDR3 reads CAWRTTSLMIYSNQPQHF. The CDR3 DNA reads as TGTGCCTGGAGAACAACCAGTCTGATGATATATAGCAATCAGCCCCAGCATTTT.

This clone was detected a few times. The V call is TRBV7-2, the J call TRBJ1-1, with D unresolved. Trimming removed 2 bases at V and 5 bases at J, with 9 bases between. Germline V CDR1 and CDR2: SGHTA, FQGNSA. The CDR3 has 13 residues. The CDR3 loop reads CASSLMQVTEAFF. The CDR3 bases are TGTGCCAGCAGCTTAATGCAGGTAACTGAAGCTTTCTTT. Full variable domain (rest looked up from reference TRBV7-2 and TRBJ1-1): GAGVSQSPSNKVTEKGKDVELRCDPISGHTALYWYRQSLGQGLEFLIYFQGNSAPDKSGLPSDRFSAERTGGSVSTLTIQRTQQEDSAVYLCASSLMQVTEAFFGQGTRLTVV.

Worth noting for this clone: The germline gene is not matched at one end of the junction; a read error may be the cause. The chain joins TRBV5-4 to TRBJ1-4, with D unclear. In germline, CDR1 is SGHNT, CDR2 YYREEE (reference sequence). This CDR3 region has 12 residues. CDR3 nucleotides: TGTGCCAGCAGCTTGGCTAACGAAAAACTGTTTTTT. Residues: CASSLANEKLFF.

The chain joins TRBV6-2 or TRBV6-3 to TRBJ1-2; weak D call: TRBD1 (5 bases). The CDR3 loop spans 14 amino acids. Trimming shortened V by 2 bases and J by 5 bases, and 12 bases separated the two germline ends. CDR1 and CDR2 from the germline V gene are MNHEY and SVGEGT. CDR3 residues: CASSYGRATYGYTF. In nucleotides, the CDR3 is TGTGCCAGCAGTTACGGCAGGGCAACGTATGGCTACACCTTC.

Written as DNA, the CDR3 is TGTGCCTGGAGTCTGACAGGGGGGGCAAACACCATATATTTT. It specifies CAWSLTGGANTIYF. The chain recombines TRBV30 with TRBJ1-3; 9 positions match TRBD1. Germline CDR1 reads GTSNPN; CDR2 reads SVGIG (reference sequence). The length of the CDR3 is 14 residues. Trimming at V came to 2 bases and at J to 6 bases, leaving 5 bases not matched to a gene.

The V and J genes are TRBV18 and TRBJ1-5; no firm D call. Germline loops: CDR1 KGHSH, CDR2 LQKENI. CDR3 length equals 14 residues. The V gene lost 3 bases and the J gene lost 3 bases, with 9 bases spanning the gap. Written as DNA, the CDR3 is TGTGCCAGCTCACCGAGTATCGCCAATCAGCCCCAGCATTTT. Encoded protein: CASSPSIANQPQHF.

CDR3 DNA sequence: TGTGCTAGTGGTTTGGACGGGACAGGTGGTACCGGCTACACCTTC. This encodes CASGLDGTGGTGYTF. The V call is TRBV12-5, the J call TRBJ1-2; 8 nucleotides line up with TRBD1. The ends lost 1 base at V and 8 bases at J; junction bases unmatched: 9. Germline assignment: CDR1 LGHNT and CDR2 FRNRAP. CDR3 length equals 15 residues.

This clone was seen once. The CDR3 DNA reads as TGTGCCAGCAGTTTACAGGGTAGCACAGATACGCAGTATTTT. Its translation is CASSLQGSTDTQYF. The rearrangement links TRBV7-9 to TRBJ2-3, with a possible D match to TRBD1 (6 bases). CDR1 and CDR2 (germline): SEHNR, FQNEAQ (reference sequence). V dropped 6 bases and J dropped 0 bases, with 10 bases sitting between them. The CDR3 covers 14 residues.

CDR3 sequence reads: CASSSYLNPIYEQYF. For the CDR3, the DNA is TGTGCCAGCAGCTCGTACCTAAACCCCATCTACGAGCAGTACTTC. The V gene is TRBV3-1 (or the pseudogene TRBV3-2), the J gene TRBJ2-7, with D uncertain. V was clipped by 5 bases and J by 3 bases, with 17 bases between them. Germline V lookup: CDR1 LGHDT, CDR2 YNNKEL (reference sequence). The CDR3 is made up of 15 amino acids.